This T cell receptor (beta chain) is from a study of OX40 agonist ivuxolimab in advanced cancers. At the level of the study: At 0.01 to 10 mg/kg, ivuxolimab was administered intravenously to patients every 2 weeks. From about 23 to 85 years was the age range, with a mean of approximately 58 years, and roughly 83% were male.

Study conclusions and caveats: At 0.1-3.0 mg/kg, partial responders had clonal expansion among the lowest observed.

Details on this clone: Its antigen is unknown.

Sequencing used immunoSEQ multiplex PCR; TCRdb keeps in-frame clones, though not all of them. The data hold approximately 82,000 clones, with around 85% observed a single time. The sequences come from CD4+ or CD8+ T cells sorted from blood, collected in a trial of the OX40 agonist ivuxolimab. The source is an adult with an advanced solid tumor such as melanoma, head and neck, liver or kidney cancer.

CDR3 loop: CASSIQGQGQPQHF. The CDR3 bases are TGTGCCAGTAGTATACAGGGTCAGGGGCAGCCCCAGCATTTT. This chain uses TRBV19 with TRBJ1-5, with D tentatively TRBD1 (6 bases). The CDR3 loop spans 14 amino acids. The germline V gene has CDR1 LNHDA and CDR2 SQIVND (reference sequence). Trimming removed 2 bases from V and 7 bases from J, with 12 bases in between. The full variable domain, in which reference TRBV19 and TRBJ1-5 provide the parts outside the CDR3, is DGGITQSPKYLFRKEGQNVTLSCEQNLNHDAMYWYRQDPGQGLRLIYYSQIVNDFQKGDIAEGYSVSREKKESFPLTVTSAQKNPTAFYLCASSIQGQGQPQHFGDGTRLSIL.